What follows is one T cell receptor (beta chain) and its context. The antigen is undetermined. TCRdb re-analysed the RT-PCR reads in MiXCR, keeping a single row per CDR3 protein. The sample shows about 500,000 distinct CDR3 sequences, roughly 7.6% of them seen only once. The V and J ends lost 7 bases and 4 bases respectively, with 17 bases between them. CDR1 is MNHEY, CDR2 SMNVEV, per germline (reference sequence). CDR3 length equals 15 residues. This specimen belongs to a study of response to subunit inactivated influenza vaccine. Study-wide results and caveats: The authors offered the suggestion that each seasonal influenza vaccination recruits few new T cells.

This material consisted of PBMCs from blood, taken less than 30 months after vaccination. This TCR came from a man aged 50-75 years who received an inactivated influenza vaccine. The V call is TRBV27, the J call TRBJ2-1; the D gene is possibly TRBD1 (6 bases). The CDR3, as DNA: TGTGCCAGCAATATACAGGGATCCGGTTACAATGAGCAGTTCTTC. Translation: CASNIQGSGYNEQFF.